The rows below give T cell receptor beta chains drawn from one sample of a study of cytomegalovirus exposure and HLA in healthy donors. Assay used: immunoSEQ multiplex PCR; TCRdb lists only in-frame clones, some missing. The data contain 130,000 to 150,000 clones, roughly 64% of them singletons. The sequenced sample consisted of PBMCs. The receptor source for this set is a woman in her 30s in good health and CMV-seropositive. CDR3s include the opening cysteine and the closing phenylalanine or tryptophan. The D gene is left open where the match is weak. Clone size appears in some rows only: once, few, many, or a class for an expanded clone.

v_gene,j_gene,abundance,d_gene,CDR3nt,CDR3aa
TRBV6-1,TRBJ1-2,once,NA,TGTGCCAGCACCCGGGGGCTAAGCGGGGACTATGGCTACACCTTC,CASTRGLSGDYGYTF
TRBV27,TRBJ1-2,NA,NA,TGTGCCAGCAGTTTGCGCGGGGCCTATGGCTACACCTTC,CASSLRGAYGYTF
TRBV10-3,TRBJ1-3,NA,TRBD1,TGTGCCATCGGACAGGGGACCGGAAACACCATATATTTT,CAIGQGTGNTIYF
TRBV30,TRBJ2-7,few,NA,TGTGCCTGGAGTGTTAAAACTACAGGGTCCTACGAGCAGTACTTC,CAWSVKTTGSYEQYF
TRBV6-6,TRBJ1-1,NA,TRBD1,TGTGCCAGCAGTGGAGGGGGCGCTGAAGCTTTCTTT,CASSGGGAEAFF
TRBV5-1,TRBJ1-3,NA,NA,TGCGCCAGCAGCTTGGCCGAGAGAAACACCATATATTTT,CASSLAERNTIYF
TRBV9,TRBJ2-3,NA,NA,TGTGCCAGCAGCCCACCTTATGGCGGGGGCTCCACAGATACGCAGTATTTT,CASSPPYGGGSTDTQYF
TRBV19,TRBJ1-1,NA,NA,TGTGCCAGTATCCCCAGGGTACAGAACACTGAAGCTTTCTTT,CASIPRVQNTEAFF
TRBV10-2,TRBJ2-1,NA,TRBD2,TGCGCCAGCACCCCACTAGCGGCGAACAATGAGCAGTTCTTC,CASTPLAANNEQFF
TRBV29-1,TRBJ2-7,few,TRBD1,TGCAGCGTTGGAGGGGGACAGGGGGGATACGAGCAGTACTTC,CSVGGGQGGYEQYF
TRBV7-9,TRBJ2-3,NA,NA,TGTGCCAGCAGCTCAGACAGCCGCACAGATACGCAGTATTTT,CASSSDSRTDTQYF
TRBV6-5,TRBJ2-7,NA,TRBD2,TGTGCCAGCAGGTTAGCGGGAGGATCCTCCGAGCAGTACTTC,CASRLAGGSSEQYF
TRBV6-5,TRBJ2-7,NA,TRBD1,TGTGCCAGCAGCTTCGGGACAGGCGACGAGCAGTACTTC,CASSFGTGDEQYF
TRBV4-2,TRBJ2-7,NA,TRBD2,TGTGCCAGCAGCCTAGGGACTAGCGGGAGCTACGAGCAGTACTTC,CASSLGTSGSYEQYF
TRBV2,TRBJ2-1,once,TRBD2,TGTGCCAGCAGTGAGTGGGTAGCGGGGTATGAGCAGTTCTTC,CASSEWVAGYEQFF
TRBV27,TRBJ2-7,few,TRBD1,TGTGCCAGCAGTTTGAGACAGGGTCAAACCTACGAGCAGTACTTC,CASSLRQGQTYEQYF
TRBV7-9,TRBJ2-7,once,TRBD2,TGTGCCAGCAGCGGGACTAGCGGGAGTTTCTACGAGCAGTACTTC,CASSGTSGSFYEQYF
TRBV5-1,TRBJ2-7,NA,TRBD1,TGCGCCAGCAGCTTGGCGCGCGACAGGGGGTTAAGAGGAGACGAGCAGTACTTC,CASSLARDRGLRGDEQYF
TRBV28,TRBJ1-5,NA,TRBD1,TGTGCCAGCAGTTCTCCAGGACAGGGAGGGCAGCCCCAGCATTTT,CASSSPGQGGQPQHF
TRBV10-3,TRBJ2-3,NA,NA,TGTGCCATCAGTGAGAAGGCGGGATGGGATACGCAGTATTTT,CAISEKAGWDTQYF
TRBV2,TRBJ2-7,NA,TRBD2,TGTGCCAGCAGCCCGGGACTAGTAGGGGAGCAGTACTTC,CASSPGLVGEQYF
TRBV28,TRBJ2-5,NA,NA,TGTGCCAGCAGTTTCCCAAGGGGAAAGGGGCAAGAGACCCAGTACTTC,CASSFPRGKGQETQYF
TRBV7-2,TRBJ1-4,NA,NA,TGTGCCAGCAGCTTAGGAGGAGGAAATAATGAAAAACTGTTTTTT,CASSLGGGNNEKLFF
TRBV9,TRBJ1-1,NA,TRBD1,TGTGCCAGCAGCGTAGCCAGGGGGCATGGAACTGAAGCTTTCTTT,CASSVARGHGTEAFF
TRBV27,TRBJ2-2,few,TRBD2,TGTGCCAGCAGTTTTGGGGACTATGGTCCCGGGGAGCTGTTTTTT,CASSFGDYGPGELFF
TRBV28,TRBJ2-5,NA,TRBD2,TGTGCCAGCAGTTTCAAGCGGGGACTTTTAAGGGAAGAGACCCAGTACTTC,CASSFKRGLLREETQYF
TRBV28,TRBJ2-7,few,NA,TGTGCCAGCAGTCGTACAACCTACGAGCAGTACTTC,CASSRTTYEQYF
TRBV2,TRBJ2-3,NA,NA,TGTGCCAGCAGTACTCTAAGCACAGATACGCAGTATTTT,CASSTLSTDTQYF
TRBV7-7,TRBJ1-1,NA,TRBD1,TGTGCTAGCAGCTACGACAGGGGGTCTGAAGCTTTCTTT,CASSYDRGSEAFF
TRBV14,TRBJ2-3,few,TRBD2,TGTGCCAGCAGCCCCCGCCCAGCGGGAGCAGATACGCAGTATTTT,CASSPRPAGADTQYF
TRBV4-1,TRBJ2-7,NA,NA,TGCGCCAGCAGTCAAATACAGGGCTACGAGCAGTACTTC,CASSQIQGYEQYF
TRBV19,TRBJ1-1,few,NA,TGTGCCAGTAGACTCATGGGGGGGAACACTGAAGCTTTCTTT,CASRLMGGNTEAFF
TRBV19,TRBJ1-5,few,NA,TGTGCCAGTAGTATTTTCTTGTGGAGTCAGCCCCAGCATTTT,CASSIFLWSQPQHF
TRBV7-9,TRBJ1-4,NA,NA,TGTGCCAGCAGCTTAGGGGACACCCAAAATGAAAAACTGTTTTTT,CASSLGDTQNEKLFF
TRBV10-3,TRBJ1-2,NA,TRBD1,TGTGCCATCAGTGAGACGACAGGGGGCAAATATGGCTACACCTTC,CAISETTGGKYGYTF
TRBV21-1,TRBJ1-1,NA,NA,TGTGCCACCAGGAGGACTGAAGCTTTCTTT,CATRRTEAFF
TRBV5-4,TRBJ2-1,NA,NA,TGTGCCAGCAGCTTGATGTCACCCACGAGCTCCTACAATGAGCAGTTCTTC,CASSLMSPTSSYNEQFF
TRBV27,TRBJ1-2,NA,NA,TGTGCCAGCAGTTTAGAGCCAGGGTTCTTTTATGGCTACACCTTC,CASSLEPGFFYGYTF
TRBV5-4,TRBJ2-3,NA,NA,TGTGCCGCGTCACAGCTCACAGATACGCAGTATTTT,CAASQLTDTQYF
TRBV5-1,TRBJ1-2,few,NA,TGCGCCAGCAGCTTGGTGACAGCCGCTAACTATGGCTACACCTTC,CASSLVTAANYGYTF
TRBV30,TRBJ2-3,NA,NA,TGTGCCTGGACCCGCGGACTGGGTCTACTCACAGATACGCAGTATTTT,CAWTRGLGLLTDTQYF
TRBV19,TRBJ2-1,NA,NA,TGTGCCAGTAGTATAGTTTCAGGGCCGCATGAGCAGTTCTTC,CASSIVSGPHEQFF
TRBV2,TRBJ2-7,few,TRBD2,TGTGCCTTCAAAATGGGACTAGCGGGAGGAGCCTACGAGCAGTACTTC,CAFKMGLAGGAYEQYF
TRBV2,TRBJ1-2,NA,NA,TGTGCCAGCAGTGCGGGACCCGGGGGGGGCTACACCTTC,CASSAGPGGGYTF
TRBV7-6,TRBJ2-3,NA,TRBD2,TGTGCCAGCAGCCTTAGCGGGCCGAGCACAGATACGCAGTATTTT,CASSLSGPSTDTQYF
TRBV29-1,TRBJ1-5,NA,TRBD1,TGCAGCGTTGAAATCGGACAGGGCAATCAGCCCCAGCATTTT,CSVEIGQGNQPQHF
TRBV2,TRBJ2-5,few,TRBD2,TGTGCCAGCAGTGGAGGGCGGGGGGGCCCAGAGACCCAGTACTTC,CASSGGRGGPETQYF
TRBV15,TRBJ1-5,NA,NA,TGTGCCACCGAAGACAACTACAGGTTTCAGCCCCAGCATTTT,CATEDNYRFQPQHF
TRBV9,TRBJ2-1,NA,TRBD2,TGTGCCAGCAGCGTAGTTGCTAGCGGGGGGACCGATGAGCAGTTCTTC,CASSVVASGGTDEQFF
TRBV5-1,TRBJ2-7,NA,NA,TGCGCCAGCAGCTTCCTTGGGGGGAGCTCCTACGAGCAGTACTTC,CASSFLGGSSYEQYF
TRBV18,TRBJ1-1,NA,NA,TGTGCCAGCTCACCACAATCCCTGGAAGCTTTCTTT,CASSPQSLEAFF
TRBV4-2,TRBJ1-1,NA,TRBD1,TGTGCCAGCAGCCACCGGGACAGGAACACTGAAGCTTTCTTT,CASSHRDRNTEAFF
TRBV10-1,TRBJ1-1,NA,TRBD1,TGCGCCAGCAGTGGGGACAGGAACACTGAAGCTTTCTTT,CASSGDRNTEAFF
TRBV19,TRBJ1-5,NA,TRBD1,TGTGCCAGTAGTATAGGGACAGGTGGACAGCCCCAGCATTTT,CASSIGTGGQPQHF
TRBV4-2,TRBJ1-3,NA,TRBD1,TGTGCCAGCAGCCAATATTTGAGGGGGCCGATCTCTGGAAACACCATATATTTT,CASSQYLRGPISGNTIYF
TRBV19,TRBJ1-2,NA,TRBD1,TGTGCCAGTAGTATCTCCACGCATGGGACAGGGGTCCCCTACACCTTC,CASSISTHGTGVPYTF
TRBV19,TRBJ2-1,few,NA,TGTGCCAGTAGTACCGTTTTTTCCGGTGAGCAGTTCTTC,CASSTVFSGEQFF
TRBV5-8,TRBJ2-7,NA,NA,TGTGCCAGCAGCACCCCAACAGGGTCTTTTACCTACGAGCAGTACTTC,CASSTPTGSFTYEQYF
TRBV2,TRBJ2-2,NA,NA,TGTGCCAGCGGGTACTATGACACCGGGGAGCTGTTTTTT,CASGYYDTGELFF